The 26 T cell receptor beta chains presented below share a single source sample, sequenced in a study of OX40 agonist ivuxolimab in advanced cancers. Data came from immunoSEQ multiplex PCR; TCRdb stores just in-frame clones and leaves some out. Of about 30,000 clones in the sample, 86% are singletons; the top ten hold 25%. The sample was CD4+ or CD8+ T cells sorted from blood, taken in a trial of the OX40 agonist ivuxolimab. The source of these receptors is an adult with an advanced solid tumor such as melanoma, head and neck, liver or kidney cancer.

This clone was seen a few times. In DNA form, the CDR3 reads TGTGCCAGCAGTGGAGGGGGCTACGAGCAGTACTTC. It translates to CASSGGGYEQYF. The gene calls are TRBV25-1 and TRBJ2-7; TRBD1 is a possible D gene (6 bases). Germline V CDR1 and CDR2: MGHDK, SYGVNS. CDR3 size: 12 residues. Between the trimmed V and J ends, which lost 4 bases and 3 bases, there was a span of 7 bases.

The J gene is TRBJ2-7, the V gene TRBV6-5; tentative D call: TRBD2 (5 bases). The germline CDR1 and CDR2 sequences are MNHEY and SVGAGI. The CDR3 is made up of 13 amino acids. Trimming pared 7 bases from V and 3 bases from J, leaving 13 bases between. The CDR3 is CASIRDPDYEQYF. The DNA of the CDR3 is TGTGCCAGCATTCGGGATCCCGACTACGAGCAGTACTTC.

The table lists this clone with a few counts. The V and J genes are TRBV6-5 and TRBJ2-7; the D gene is possibly TRBD2 (5 bases). V lost 0 bases, J lost 2 bases, and 11 bases lay in between. The CDR3 consists of 15 residues. Germline loops: CDR1 MNHEY, CDR2 SVGAGI. For the CDR3, the DNA is TGTGCCAGCAGTTACTCTCAGGAGGCTCCCTACGAGCAGTACTTC. This translates into CASSYSQEAPYEQYF.

The V call is TRBV6-5, the J call TRBJ2-1; 10 nucleotides align to TRBD2. Germline lookup yields CDR1 MNHEY and CDR2 SVGAGI. V was clipped by 5 bases and J by 4 bases; unmatched bases: 5. CDR3 size: 15 residues. CDR3: CASSHGLAVYNEQFF. Written as DNA, the CDR3 is TGTGCCAGCAGTCACGGACTAGCGGTTTACAATGAGCAGTTCTTC.

The V gene is TRBV10-3, the J gene TRBJ2-6; 10 positions match TRBD1. The length of the CDR3 is 16 residues. J gave up 4 bases and V 7 bases, and 7 bases lay outside the gene matches. In germline, CDR1 is ENHRY, CDR2 SYGVKD. CDR3 bases: TGTGCCATCAAACCGGGACAGGGGTCCGGGGCCAACGTCCTGACTTTC. Encoded protein: CAIKPGQGSGANVLTF.

The chain links TRBV2 to TRBJ2-1; 9 bases are shared with TRBD2. The germline V gene has CDR1 SNHLY and CDR2 FYNNEI. CDR3 size: 15 residues. The V and J ends lost 3 bases and 8 bases, in that order; junction bases with no gene match: 8. CDR3 loop: CASSDGGRALDEQFF. As DNA, the CDR3 is TGTGCCAGCAGTGACGGCGGGAGGGCCTTGGATGAGCAGTTCTTC.

CDR3 in amino acids: CASSLDFSSYNEQFF. CDR3 sequence (DNA): TGTGCCAGCAGCTTAGACTTTAGCTCCTACAATGAGCAGTTCTTC. V is TRBV7-6 and J is TRBJ2-1, with no clear D. This CDR3 contains 15 residues. Germline V gene data show CDR1 as SGHVS and CDR2 as FNYEAQ. V shed 1 base and J shed 0 bases, with 7 bases lying between them.

V gene TRBV6-6 combines with J gene TRBJ2-1, with TRBD1 as a possible D gene (6 bases). The V end was cut by 6 bases, the J end by 4 bases, with 13 bases between. The CDR3 has 14 residues. Germline loops: CDR1 MNHNY, CDR2 SVGAGI (reference sequence). The CDR3 nucleotides are TGTGCCAGCAGCCCCGGACAGTTTTACAATGAGCAGTTCTTC. Translation: CASSPGQFYNEQFF.

The CDR3, as DNA: TGTGCCAGCAGCTTAACAGCCCAGGGGGCCTACGAGCAGTACTTC. This codes for CASSLTAQGAYEQYF. The chain is built from TRBV13 and TRBJ2-7; 7 nucleotides agree with TRBD1. V shed 2 bases and J 2 bases; nucleotides not matched to a gene: 6. In germline, CDR1 is PRHDT, CDR2 FYEKMQ (reference sequence). The CDR3 has 15 amino acids.

This chain joins TRBV7-9 and TRBJ1-1; tentative D call: TRBD1 (5 bases). Trimming pared 5 bases from V and 4 bases from J, leaving 11 bases between. The CDR3 loop spans 13 amino acids. CDR1 is SEHNR, CDR2 FQNEAQ, per germline (reference sequence). The CDR3 DNA is TGTGCCAGCAGCCGGGGGGATGGCACTGAAGCTTTCTTT. Residues: CASSRGDGTEAFF.

The V and J genes are TRBV5-6 and TRBJ2-1; 10 bases agree with TRBD1. The CDR3 loop spans 17 amino acids. The V gene's germline CDR1 is SGHDT and CDR2 YYEEEE. V lost 0 bases and J lost 4; bases outside the gene matches: 7. CDR3 nucleotides: TGTGCCAGCAGCTTGGCGGCAGGGGACAGGGGTTACAATGAGCAGTTCTTC. As protein: CASSLAAGDRGYNEQFF.

The chain joins TRBV11-2 to TRBJ2-7, with 8 positions matching TRBD2. Trimming at V came to 0 bases and at J to 1 base, leaving 2 bases not matched to a gene. CDR1 SGHAT and CDR2 FQNNGV come from the germline V gene. This CDR3 comprises 15 residues. The CDR3 region is CASSLELAESYEQYF. DNA for the CDR3: TGTGCCAGCAGCTTAGAACTAGCGGAGTCCTACGAGCAGTACTTC.

The chain links TRBV4-1 to TRBJ1-5; tentative D call: TRBD1 (5 bases). This CDR3 has 16 residues. Trimming removed 0 bases from V and 6 bases from J, with 15 bases in between. The V gene's germline CDR1 is MGHRA and CDR2 YSYEKL. CDR3: CASSQDYGTSGQPQHF. The CDR3 DNA reads TGCGCCAGCAGCCAAGATTACGGGACCTCCGGTCAGCCCCAGCATTTT.

The chain joins TRBV7-9 to TRBJ2-3; perhaps TRBD1 as D (6 bases). The germline gives CDR1 SEHNR, CDR2 FQNEAQ (reference sequence). Trimming removed 5 bases at V and 7 bases at J, with 31 bases between. The CDR3 sequence is 19 residues long. The CDR3 DNA sequence: TGTGCCAGCAGCCCCGCTACGCCAACAGGGTTCCAGACTACATATACGCAGTATTTT. This encodes CASSPATPTGFQTTYTQYF.

This clone was counted a few times. Other DNA sequences of this sample code for an identical CDR3. The V gene is TRBV28, the J gene TRBJ1-5; TRBD1 is a possible D gene (6 bases). The germline V gene encodes CDR1 MDHEN and CDR2 SYDVKM. The V end lost 4 bases, the J end lost 3 bases, and 19 bases lay between the germline ends. This CDR3 is built from 17 residues. The CDR3 spells CASSSPPDSSDNQPQHF. CDR3 bases: TGTGCCAGCAGTTCCCCTCCGGACAGCTCGGACAATCAGCCCCAGCATTTT.

The gene calls are TRBV5-1 and TRBJ2-1; 9 positions match TRBD1. The V segment lost 0 bases and the J segment 4 bases; nucleotides outside the gene matches: 5. The CDR3 is made up of 16 amino acids. Germline CDR1 and CDR2: SGHRS and YFSETQ. CDR3 residues: CASSLEPGQGYNEQFF. In nucleotides, the CDR3 is TGCGCCAGCAGCTTGGAACCGGGACAGGGTTACAATGAGCAGTTCTTC.

To note about this clone: Other DNA sequences in the sample encode the same CDR3. The CDR3 protein is CASSLGGLKAFF. The DNA of the CDR3 is TGTGCCAGCAGCTTGGGGGGGTTGAAAGCTTTCTTT. The chain employs TRBV5-6 and TRBJ1-1; possibly TRBD1 for D (5 bases). CDR1 and CDR2 (germline): SGHDT, YYEEEE. This CDR3 region has 12 residues. The germline V and J ends were trimmed by 0 bases and 9 bases, with 9 bases remaining between them.

The chain recombines TRBV19 with TRBJ2-7, with 9 bases fitting TRBD1. The germline V gene has CDR1 LNHDA and CDR2 SQIVND (reference sequence). V shed 5 bases and J 2 bases; nucleotides not matched to a gene: 13. The CDR3 is made up of 17 amino acids. The CDR3 loop reads CASSLSTWTGVTYEQYF. DNA of the CDR3: TGTGCCAGTAGTCTTTCTACTTGGACAGGGGTAACCTACGAGCAGTACTTC.

V is TRBV7-3 and J is TRBJ2-3; no clear D gene. Germline V gene sequence: CDR1 SGHTA, CDR2 FQGTGA. Trimming took 5 bases from V and 4 from J, leaving 16 bases between them. This CDR3 contains 15 residues. CDR3 sequence: CASSPPVSEPDTQYF. In nucleotides, the CDR3 is TGTGCCAGCAGCCCCCCGGTGTCGGAGCCAGATACGCAGTATTTT.

The J gene is TRBJ2-3, the V gene TRBV4-1, with D uncertain. Between the trimmed V and J ends, which lost 0 bases and 3 bases, there was a span of 4 bases. Germline V lookup: CDR1 MGHRA, CDR2 YSYEKL. The CDR3 extends over 13 amino acids. The CDR3 DNA reads TGCGCCAGCAGCCAAGATCGGACAGATACGCAGTATTTT. Translation gives CASSQDRTDTQYF.

This CDR3 is CAWRPPRSYEQYF. The CDR3 coding sequence is TGTGCCTGGAGACCTCCGCGGAGTTACGAGCAGTACTTC. The rearrangement links TRBV30 to TRBJ2-7; D unresolved. The length of the CDR3 is 13 residues. Trimming stripped 3 bases from V and 4 bases from J, with 13 bases between. CDR1 GTSNPN and CDR2 SVGIG come from the germline V gene (reference sequence).

The rearrangement links TRBV15 to TRBJ2-4, with D possibly matching TRBD1 (5 bases). With 5 bases removed from V and 1 base from J, the gap between germline ends came to 15 bases. This CDR3 is 16 amino acids long. In germline, CDR1 is LNHNV, CDR2 YYDKDF (reference sequence). The CDR3 nucleotides are TGTGCCACCAGCCCCCGGGCAGGGATCGCCAAAAACATTCAGTACTTC. It specifies CATSPRAGIAKNIQYF. Full variable domain (rest looked up from reference TRBV15 and TRBJ2-4): DAMVIQNPRYQVTQFGKPVTLSCSQTLNHNVMYWYQQKSSQAPKLLFHYYDKDFNNEADTPDNFQSRRPNTSFCFLDIRSPGLGDTAMYLCATSPRAGIAKNIQYFGAGTRLSVL.

The chain couples TRBV28 to TRBJ2-7; 7 bases are a match to TRBD1. Unmatched junction bases numbered 10, after V lost 4 bases and J lost 1 base. Germline CDR1 is MDHEN and CDR2 is SYDVKM. The CDR3 totals 16 residues. The chain's CDR3 is CASSSPDRAISYEQYF. Here the CDR3 DNA reads TGTGCCAGCAGTTCCCCAGACAGGGCTATTTCCTACGAGCAGTACTTC.

The rearrangement joins TRBV19 to TRBJ1-3; 7 nucleotides agree with TRBD1. Germline CDR1 is LNHDA and CDR2 is SQIVND (reference sequence). Trimming at V came to 3 bases and at J to 4 bases, leaving 12 bases not matched to a gene. The CDR3 length is 17 residues. CDR3 protein: CASSMPPGQSPGNTIYF. The CDR3 DNA sequence: TGTGCCAGTAGTATGCCCCCGGGACAGTCGCCAGGAAACACCATATATTTT.

J is TRBJ2-7 and V is TRBV4-1, with D perhaps being TRBD1 or TRBD2 (5 bases each). Germline V gene lookup returns CDR1 MGHRA and CDR2 YSYEKL. Trimming cost V 1 base and J 0 bases, with 10 bases left between them. The CDR3 length is 15 residues. CDR3 sequence: CASSQAPGSSYEQYF. The CDR3 DNA is TGCGCCAGCAGCCAAGCCCCAGGGAGCTCCTACGAGCAGTACTTC.

This clone was detected once. V and J are TRBV5-4 and TRBJ2-5; D ambiguous. The CDR3 has 14 amino acids. Germline lookup yields CDR1 SGHNT and CDR2 YYREEE (reference sequence). V lost 4 bases, J lost 0 bases, and 10 bases lay in between. In nucleotides, the CDR3 is TGTGCCAGCAGCCGACCCCAGGACCAAGAGACCCAGTACTTC. It translates to CASSRPQDQETQYF.